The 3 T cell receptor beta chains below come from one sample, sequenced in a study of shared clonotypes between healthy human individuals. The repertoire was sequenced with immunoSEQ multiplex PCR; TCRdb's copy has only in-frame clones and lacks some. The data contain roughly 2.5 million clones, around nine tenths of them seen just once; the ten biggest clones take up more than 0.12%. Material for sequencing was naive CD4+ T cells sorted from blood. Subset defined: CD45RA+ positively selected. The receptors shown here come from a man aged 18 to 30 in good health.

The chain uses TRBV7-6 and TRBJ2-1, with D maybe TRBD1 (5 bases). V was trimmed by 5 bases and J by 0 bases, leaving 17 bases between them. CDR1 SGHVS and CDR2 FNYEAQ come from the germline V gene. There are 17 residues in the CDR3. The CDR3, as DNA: TGTGCCAGCAGCCCCCAGGCAGGGAAGAGCTCCTACAATGAGCAGTTCTTC. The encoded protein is CASSPQAGKSSYNEQFF.

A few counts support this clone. CDR3: CASLHIGGGTEAFF. The CDR3 region has the DNA TGTGCCAGCTTACATATCGGAGGAGGCACTGAAGCTTTCTTT. This chain joins TRBV18 and TRBJ1-1; no clear D gene. CDR3 length: 14 amino acids. Trimming left V 7 bases short and J 4 bases short, with 16 bases between. From germline, CDR1 is KGHSH and CDR2 LQKENI.

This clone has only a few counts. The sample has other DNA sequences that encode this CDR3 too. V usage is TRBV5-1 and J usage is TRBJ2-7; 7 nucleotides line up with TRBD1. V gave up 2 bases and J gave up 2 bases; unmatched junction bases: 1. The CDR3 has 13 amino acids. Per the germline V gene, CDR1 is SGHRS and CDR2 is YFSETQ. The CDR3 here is CASSLGGPYEQYF. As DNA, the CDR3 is TGCGCCAGCAGCTTAGGGGGCCCCTACGAGCAGTACTTC.